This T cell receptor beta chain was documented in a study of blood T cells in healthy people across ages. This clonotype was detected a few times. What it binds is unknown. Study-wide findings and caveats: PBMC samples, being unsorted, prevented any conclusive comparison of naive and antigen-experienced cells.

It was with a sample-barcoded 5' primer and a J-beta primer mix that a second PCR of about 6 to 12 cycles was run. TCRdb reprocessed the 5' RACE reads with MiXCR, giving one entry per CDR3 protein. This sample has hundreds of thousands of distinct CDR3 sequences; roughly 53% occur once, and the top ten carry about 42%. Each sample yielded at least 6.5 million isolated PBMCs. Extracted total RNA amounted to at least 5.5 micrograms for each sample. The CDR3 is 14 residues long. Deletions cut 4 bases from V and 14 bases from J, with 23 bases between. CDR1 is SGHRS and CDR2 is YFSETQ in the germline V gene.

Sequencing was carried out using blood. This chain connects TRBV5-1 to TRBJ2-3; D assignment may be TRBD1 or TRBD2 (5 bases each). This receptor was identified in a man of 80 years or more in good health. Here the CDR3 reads CASSLGEIHRYAYF. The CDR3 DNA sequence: TGCGCCAGCAGCCTGGGGGAGATACACAGATACGCGTATTTT.